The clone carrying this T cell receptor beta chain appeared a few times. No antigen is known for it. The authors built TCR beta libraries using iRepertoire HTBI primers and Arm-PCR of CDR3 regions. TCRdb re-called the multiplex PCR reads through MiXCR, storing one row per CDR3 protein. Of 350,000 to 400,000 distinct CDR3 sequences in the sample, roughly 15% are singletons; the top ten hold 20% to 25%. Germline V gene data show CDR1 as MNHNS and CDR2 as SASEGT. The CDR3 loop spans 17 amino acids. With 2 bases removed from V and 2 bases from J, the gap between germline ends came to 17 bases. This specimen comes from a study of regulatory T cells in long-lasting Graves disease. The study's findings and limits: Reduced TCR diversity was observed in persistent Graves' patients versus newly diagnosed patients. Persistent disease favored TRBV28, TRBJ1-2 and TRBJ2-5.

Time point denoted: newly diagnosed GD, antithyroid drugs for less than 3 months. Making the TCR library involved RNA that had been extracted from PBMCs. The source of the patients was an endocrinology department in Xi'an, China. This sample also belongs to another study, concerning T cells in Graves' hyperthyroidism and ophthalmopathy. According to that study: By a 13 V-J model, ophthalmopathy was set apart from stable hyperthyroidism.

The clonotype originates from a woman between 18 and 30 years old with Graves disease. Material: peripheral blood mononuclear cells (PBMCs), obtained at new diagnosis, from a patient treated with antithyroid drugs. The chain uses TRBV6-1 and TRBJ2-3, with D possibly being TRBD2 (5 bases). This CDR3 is CASSELPVRLATDTQYF. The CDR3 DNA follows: TGTGCCAGCAGTGAACTACCTGTTCGGCTAGCCACAGATACGCAGTATTTT.